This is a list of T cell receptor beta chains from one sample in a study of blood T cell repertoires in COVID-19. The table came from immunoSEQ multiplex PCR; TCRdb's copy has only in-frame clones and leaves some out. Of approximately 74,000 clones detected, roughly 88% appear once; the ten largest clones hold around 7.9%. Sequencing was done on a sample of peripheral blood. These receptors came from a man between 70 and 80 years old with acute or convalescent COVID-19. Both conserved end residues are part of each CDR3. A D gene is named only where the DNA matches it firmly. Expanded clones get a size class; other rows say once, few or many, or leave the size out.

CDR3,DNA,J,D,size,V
CASPPGGPDTQYF,TGTGCCAGCCCCCCGGGGGGCCCCGATACGCAGTATTTT,TRBJ2-3,.,.,TRBV18
CASSLATYGTDTQYF,TGCGCCAGCAGCTTGGCCACATACGGCACAGATACGCAGTATTTT,TRBJ2-3,.,.,TRBV5-1
CASSHIQGNEQFF,TGCGCCAGCAGCCACATACAGGGCAATGAGCAGTTCTTC,TRBJ2-1,.,once,TRBV4-3
CASSSTGEVNYGYTF,TGTGCCAGCAGTTCGACAGGGGAGGTTAACTATGGCTACACCTTC,TRBJ1-2,TRBD1,.,TRBV28
CASRGLAQDTQYF,TGTGCCAGCAGGGGACTAGCCCAGGATACGCAGTATTTT,TRBJ2-3,TRBD2,.,TRBV2
CSATKNEKLFF,TGCAGTGCAACAAAAAATGAAAAACTGTTTTTT,TRBJ1-4,.,.,TRBV20-1
CASSGAWDTGELFF,TGTGCCAGTTCTGGGGCGTGGGACACCGGGGAGCTGTTTTTT,TRBJ2-2,.,.,TRBV19
CASSLGPDSNSNQPQHF,TGTGCCAGCAGCTTAGGCCCGGACAGCAATAGCAATCAGCCCCAGCATTTT,TRBJ1-5,.,.,TRBV11-2
CASSEYGGLTEAFF,TGTGCCAGCAGTGAATACGGGGGGCTCACTGAAGCTTTCTTT,TRBJ1-1,.,few,TRBV6-1
CASSRGTASNQPQHF,TGTGCCAGCTCACGAGGGACAGCGAGCAATCAGCCCCAGCATTTT,TRBJ1-5,TRBD1,.,TRBV18
CASSESLKSNEQFF,TGCGCCAGCAGTGAGTCGTTAAAGAGCAATGAGCAGTTCTTC,TRBJ2-1,.,.,TRBV10-1
CASSQDRGGNEKLFF,TGCGCCAGCAGCCAAGACAGGGGTGGTAATGAAAAACTGTTTTTT,TRBJ1-4,.,.,TRBV4-3
CASSFPQEGNEQFF,TGTGCCAGCAGTTTCCCCCAGGAAGGCAATGAGCAGTTCTTC,TRBJ2-1,.,.,TRBV6-2/TRBV6-3
CASSNLFGRAYDEQFF,TGTGCCAGCAGTAATCTGTTTGGGAGGGCCTATGATGAGCAGTTCTTC,TRBJ2-1,TRBD2,.,TRBV27
CASSYTSGATEAFF,TGTGCCAGCAGTTACACAAGTGGAGCCACTGAAGCTTTCTTT,TRBJ1-1,.,.,TRBV6-5
CASSQRTGPSPLHF,TGCGCCAGCAGCCAAAGGACAGGGCCAAGTCCCCTCCACTTT,TRBJ1-6,TRBD1,.,TRBV4-3
CASSHPGGPGGVSRNTGELFF,TGCGCCAGCAGCCATCCCGGTGGTCCAGGGGGTGTATCAAGGAACACCGGGGAGCTGTTTTTT,TRBJ2-2,TRBD1,.,TRBV4-1
CASSPGQGNTEAFF,TGTGCCAGCAGCCCGGGACAAGGGAACACTGAAGCTTTCTTT,TRBJ1-1,.,.,TRBV11-2
CATSDSVWTGGSGELFF,TGTGCCACCAGTGATTCGGTTTGGACAGGGGGCTCCGGGGAGCTGTTTTTT,TRBJ2-2,TRBD1,few,TRBV24-1
CASSSGARGNTEAFF,TGTGCCAGCAGCTCCGGTGCCAGGGGAAACACTGAAGCTTTCTTT,TRBJ1-1,.,once,TRBV5-4
CASRRWSGSSYNEQFF,TGTGCCAGCAGACGGTGGAGCGGCAGCTCCTACAATGAGCAGTTCTTC,TRBJ2-1,.,.,TRBV27
CASSLNGRGSTDTQYF,TGTGCCAGCAGCTTAAATGGCAGGGGGAGTACAGATACGCAGTATTTT,TRBJ2-3,TRBD1,.,TRBV7-2
CASSRLQGDYGYTF,TGTGCCAGCAGCCGACTACAGGGGGACTATGGCTACACCTTC,TRBJ1-2,TRBD1,.,TRBV14
CASNLAGGPQDTQYF,TGTGCCAGCAACCTAGCGGGAGGGCCGCAAGATACGCAGTATTTT,TRBJ2-3,TRBD2,once,TRBV28
CASSFLIAGRPDYEQYF,TGTGCCAGCAGTTTTCTGATAGCGGGACGCCCTGACTACGAGCAGTACTTC,TRBJ2-7,TRBD2,.,TRBV28
CASSLPSEHYNEQFF,TGCGCCAGCAGCTTGCCAAGCGAACACTACAATGAGCAGTTCTTC,TRBJ2-1,.,.,TRBV5-1
CASSYRQGTDTQYF,TGTGCCAGCAGTTATCGACAGGGCACAGATACGCAGTATTTT,TRBJ2-3,.,.,TRBV27
CASKWGLATDTQYF,TGCGCCAGCAAATGGGGACTAGCGACAGATACGCAGTATTTT,TRBJ2-3,TRBD2,.,TRBV5-1
CASRETGNTEAFF,TGTGCCAGCAGGGAGACAGGGAACACTGAAGCTTTCTTT,TRBJ1-1,.,once,TRBV28
CASRQGNEKLFF,TGTGCCAGCAGACAGGGAAATGAAAAACTGTTTTTT,TRBJ1-4,.,.,TRBV2
CATSDFGIADTQYF,TGTGCCACCAGTGATTTCGGGATTGCGGATACGCAGTATTTT,TRBJ2-3,.,once,TRBV24-1
CASSQGTGLKGEQFF,TGTGCCAGCAGCCAAGGGACAGGTTTGAAAGGTGAGCAGTTCTTC,TRBJ2-1,TRBD1,.,TRBV16
CASSPPRGDYGYTF,TGTGCCAGCTCACCACCCCGGGGGGACTATGGCTACACCTTC,TRBJ1-2,.,.,TRBV18
CASRLAGVGEQFF,TGTGCCAGCAGGTTAGCGGGAGTGGGCGAGCAGTTCTTC,TRBJ2-1,TRBD2,.,TRBV12-3/TRBV12-4
CATSTPGGADTQYF,TGTGCCACCAGTACGCCAGGGGGAGCAGATACGCAGTATTTT,TRBJ2-3,TRBD1,.,TRBV24-1
CASSPGLGTDTQYF,TGTGCCAGCAGCCCGGGACTTGGCACAGATACGCAGTATTTT,TRBJ2-3,.,.,TRBV3-1/TRBV3-2